Below are 9 T cell receptor beta chains sequenced from a single sample in a study of regulatory T cells in long-lasting Graves disease (TCRdb year 2021). The time point tag for this specimen amounts to: newly diagnosed GD, antithyroid drugs for less than 3 months. RNA was extracted from PBMCs in TRIzol for both TCR sequencing and RNA sequencing. The library came from multiplex PCR. The reads were generated on an Illumina HiSeq 4000. CDR3 regions were amplified by Arm-PCR with iRepertoire HTBI primers to construct TCR beta libraries. TCRdb reanalyzed the raw reads on its own, using fastp at Q25 for trimming and MiXCR for clone calling, and kept in-frame beta chains. Every entry covers one CDR3 protein and lists the most common genes and DNA from its rows. A total of about 470,000 distinct CDR3 sequences appear in this sample, 14% to 15% of them only once. The top ten clones comprise approximately 15% of the sample.

This sample also appeared in a second study, on T cells in Graves' hyperthyroidism and ophthalmopathy.

The source material was peripheral blood mononuclear cells (PBMCs), sampled at new diagnosis, from a patient treated with antithyroid drugs. The receptors originated from a young woman with Graves disease. Donor details come from another sample of the same person, matched by shared clones.

This clonotype was seen at least ten times. V and J are TRBV9 and TRBJ2-2; no reliable D call. Looked up from germline, CDR1 is SGDLS and CDR2 is YYNGEE. V was trimmed by 0 bases and J by 6 bases, leaving 12 bases between them. The CDR3 sequence is 15 residues long. The CDR3 DNA reads TGTGCCAGCAGCGTAGGTCTAGATGGCCCCGGGGAGCTGTTTTTT. Protein sequence: CASSVGLDGPGELFF.

This clonotype showed up just a few times. The rearrangement joins TRBV29-1 to TRBJ1-2, with 7 bases matching TRBD1. The length of the CDR3 is 19 residues. Germline trimming cut 2 bases from V and 4 bases from J; bases unmatched to any gene: 22. Germline V CDR1 and CDR2: SQVTM, ANQGSEA. CDR3 sequence (DNA): TGCAGCGTTGAACAAAGGGGGCAATCCGGGACCTCCGCGACCTATGGCTACACCTTC. This gives the protein CSVEQRGQSGTSATYGYTF. Based on the CDR3 plus reference TRBV29-1 and TRBJ1-2, the full variable domain is SAVISQKPSRDICQRGTSLTIQCQVDSQVTMMFWYRQQPGQSLTLIATANQGSEATYESGFVIDKFPISRPNLTFSTLTVSNMSPEDSSIYLCSVEQRGQSGTSATYGYTFGSGTRLTVV.

This clonotype was seen a handful of times. The chain carries TRBV9 and TRBJ2-7, with a tentative D call TRBD1 (7 bases). The CDR3 has 14 residues. Trimming removed 1 base at V and 4 bases at J, with 12 bases between. Germline values: CDR1 SGDLS, CDR2 YYNGEE. The CDR3 protein is CASSVQAGGYEQYF. DNA of the CDR3: TGTGCCAGCAGCGTACAGGCAGGGGGGTACGAGCAGTACTTC.

In its sample, this clonotype was seen many times. The chain couples TRBV24-1 to TRBJ2-1; no clear D. The germline V gene has CDR1 KGHDR and CDR2 SFDVKD. The V end lost 2 bases, the J end lost 6 bases, and 13 bases lay between the germline ends. This CDR3 comprises 15 residues. The CDR3, as DNA: TGTGCCACCAGTGATTCCCCCTATAGCTCCAATGAGCAGTTCTTC. Translating gives CATSDSPYSSNEQFF.

This chain connects TRBV28 to TRBJ2-7; D remains unclear. This CDR3 has 15 amino acids. Trimming cost V 5 bases and J 0 bases, with 14 bases left between them. CDR1 and CDR2 (germline): MDHEN, SYDVKM. The CDR3 region has the DNA TGTGCCAGCAGTCCCCAAATTGGCTACTCCTACGAGCAGTACTTC. It specifies CASSPQIGYSYEQYF. The full variable domain, with the rest looked up from reference TRBV28 and TRBJ2-7, is DVKVTQSSRYLVKRTGEKVFLECVQDMDHENMFWYRQDPGLGLRLIYFSYDVKMKEKGDIPEGYSVSREKKERFSLILESASTNQTSMYLCASSPQIGYSYEQYFGPGTRLTVT.

The V call is TRBV5-1, the J call TRBJ2-1; weak D call: TRBD1 (6 bases). Germline V gene data show CDR1 as SGHRS and CDR2 as YFSETQ. The CDR3 loop spans 15 amino acids. Trimming took off 0 bases at V and 2 bases at J, with 9 bases between the two ends. CDR3 DNA: TGCGCCAGCAGCTTGGAGGGGGACCCCTACAATGAGCAGTTCTTC. It yields the protein CASSLEGDPYNEQFF.

This clonotype occurred a few times. The V and J genes are TRBV6-1 and TRBJ2-1; D is ambiguous. CDR3 length: 15 residues. V lost 0 bases, J lost 0 bases, and 6 bases lay in between. Germline V gene data show CDR1 as MNHNS and CDR2 as SASEGT. CDR3 region: CASSEALHSYNEQFF. The CDR3 nucleotides read TGTGCCAGCAGTGAAGCGCTTCACTCCTACAATGAGCAGTTCTTC.

As concerns this clonotype: A clone one base away is much larger, so this may be a read error. V usage is TRBV10-1 and J usage is TRBJ2-7, with D tentatively TRBD1 (6 bases). V lost 2 bases to trimming and J lost 1 base, with 9 bases between them. This CDR3 is 14 amino acids long. In germline, CDR1 is WNHNN, CDR2 SYGVQD (reference sequence). CDR3 amino acids: CASSEAQGSYEQYF. CDR3 DNA: TGCGCCAGCAGTGAGGCACAGGGATCCTACGAGCAGTACTTC.

This clonotype has a count of ten or more. J is TRBJ2-7 and V is TRBV7-9; D remains ambiguous. The CDR3 has 14 amino acids. V lost 3 bases and J lost 3, with 12 bases in between. Germline CDR1 and CDR2: SEHNR and FQNEAQ (reference sequence). The CDR3, as DNA: TGTGCCAGCAGCTTCGGAGACACCCACTACGAGCAGTACTTC. Translated: CASSFGDTHYEQYF.